What follows are 10 T cell receptor beta chains derived from one specimen sequenced in a study of shared clonotypes between healthy human individuals. Here immunoSEQ multiplex PCR was the method, and the copy in TCRdb shows in-frame clones only, minus some. The repertoire has about 1 million clones, about 75% of them found once; the top ten carry approximately 1.3%. The sample taken for sequencing was memory CD4+ T cells sorted from blood. Noted subset: CD45RA-negative fraction. Receptors originate from a man aged 18 to 30 in good health.

This chain joins TRBV13 and TRBJ2-2; D is tentatively TRBD1 or TRBD2 (5 bases each). The length of the CDR3 is 14 residues. V was shortened by 3 bases and J by 6 bases, with 11 bases between the two germline ends. CDR1 and CDR2 (germline): PRHDT, FYEKMQ (reference sequence). As DNA, the CDR3 is TGTGCCAGCAGCTTCCAGGTGGGGGCCGGGGAGCTGTTTTTT. It yields the protein CASSFQVGAGELFF.

The chain combines TRBV10-3 with TRBJ2-2, with no clear D. Trimming stripped 4 bases from V and 7 bases from J, with 13 bases between. Germline lookup yields CDR1 ENHRY and CDR2 SYGVKD. CDR3 length equals 14 residues. This chain's CDR3 is CAISARLDRGELFF. CDR3 in DNA: TGTGCCATCAGTGCACGCCTGGACCGCGGGGAGCTGTTTTTT.

This clone was observed at least ten times. The gene calls are TRBV5-4 and TRBJ2-1; weak D call: TRBD2 (5 bases). Germline lookup yields CDR1 SGHNT and CDR2 YYREEE (reference sequence). V was cut by 3 bases and J by 1 base, with 14 bases left in between. CDR3 size: 16 residues. CDR3 in amino acids: CASSSIYGGSYNEQFF. The CDR3 DNA reads TGTGCCAGCAGCTCGATCTATGGAGGATCCTACAATGAGCAGTTCTTC.

The V gene is TRBV19, the J gene TRBJ2-3; D may be TRBD2 (5 bases). Germline values: CDR1 LNHDA, CDR2 SQIVND (reference sequence). CDR3 length equals 14 residues. The V end lost 2 bases, the J end lost 2 bases, and 8 bases lay between the germline ends. The CDR3 spells CASSINGDTDTQYF. Written as DNA, the CDR3 is TGTGCCAGTAGTATAAACGGGGACACAGATACGCAGTATTTT. Supplemented by reference TRBV19 and TRBJ2-3, the full variable domain reads DGGITQSPKYLFRKEGQNVTLSCEQNLNHDAMYWYRQDPGQGLRLIYYSQIVNDFQKGDIAEGYSVSREKKESFPLTVTSAQKNPTAFYLCASSINGDTDTQYFGPGTRLTVL.

As to this clone: Different DNA sequences within this sample yield the same CDR3. This sequence joins TRBV11-2 and TRBJ1-2; D not resolved. The germline V gene has CDR1 SGHAT and CDR2 FQNNGV. Trimming shortened V by 5 bases and J by 4 bases, and 8 bases separated the two germline ends. This CDR3 contains 12 residues. Here the CDR3 DNA reads TGTGCCAGCAGCCCCGGAGGCTATGGCTACACCTTC. It translates to CASSPGGYGYTF.

The CDR3 region is CASSSGTGRQDTQYF. DNA of the CDR3: TGTGCCAGCAGCTCCGGGACAGGGAGACAAGATACGCAGTATTTT. The V gene is TRBV27, the J gene TRBJ2-3, with 9 nucleotides matching TRBD1. The V and J ends lost 6 bases and 5 bases, in that order; junction bases with no gene match: 9. Looked up from germline, CDR1 is MNHEY and CDR2 is SMNVEV (reference sequence). This CDR3 is built from 15 residues.

The CDR3 coding sequence is TGTGCCAGTAGCCTGCGGGGGGGCAACACTGAAGCTTTCTTT. It is translated as CASSLRGGNTEAFF. V and J are TRBV19 and TRBJ1-1; possible D gene TRBD1, 6 bases. Germline assignment: CDR1 LNHDA and CDR2 SQIVND (reference sequence). The V gene lost 6 bases and the J gene lost 2 bases, with 13 bases spanning the gap. The CDR3 length is 14 residues.

The chain combines TRBV18 with TRBJ2-3, with D unclear. The CDR3 is 15 residues long. Trimming stripped 2 bases from V and 2 bases from J, with 11 bases between. Germline CDR1 and CDR2: KGHSH and LQKENI. The CDR3 DNA is TGTGCCAGCTCACCATTTGTCCTACACACAGATACGCAGTATTTT. Amino acids: CASSPFVLHTDTQYF. Looking up the rest from reference TRBV18 and TRBJ2-3 gives the full variable domain: NAGVMQNPRHLVRRRGQEARLRCSPMKGHSHVYWYRQLPEEGLKFMVYLQKENIIDESGMPKERFSAEFPKEGPSILRIQQVVRGDSAAYFCASSPFVLHTDTQYFGPGTRLTVL.

The CDR3 DNA reads TGCGCCAGCAGTGAGAGTCCCTATTATGGCTACACCTTC. Its protein is CASSESPYYGYTF. The chain employs TRBV10-1 and TRBJ1-2; D uncertain. Trimming shortened V by 2 bases and J by 5 bases, and 9 bases separated the two germline ends. Germline CDR1 and CDR2: WNHNN and SYGVQD (reference sequence). The CDR3 length is 13 residues.

Comments on this clone: The junction and the germline gene differ at one end; a read error may be behind it. This rearrangement joins TRBV19 to TRBJ2-3; D is undetermined. The CDR3 covers 14 residues. The germline gives CDR1 LNHDA, CDR2 SQIVND (reference sequence). The CDR3 sequence is CASSIGKSIDTQYF. DNA of the CDR3: TGTGCCAGTAGTATAGGTAAAAGCATAGATACGCAGTATTTT.